This TCR beta chain is from a study of T cells after yellow fever vaccination. The CDR3 extends over 14 amino acids. V was clipped by 3 bases and J by 5 bases; unmatched bases: 5. CDR1 SGHRS and CDR2 YFSETQ come from the germline V gene. This clonotype has ten or more counts. TCRdb used MiXCR to reprocess the 5' RACE reads, holding one entry per CDR3 protein. The sample contains 250,000 or so distinct CDR3 sequences, less than 8.5% of which appear only once. The sequenced sample was CD4+ T cells sorted from PBMCs, obtained 15 days after the yellow fever booster vaccination. The rearrangement uses TRBV5-1 and TRBJ2-1; 7 bases are a match to TRBD2. This receptor was obtained from a man between 25 and 39 years old who received the YFV17D yellow fever vaccine. The CDR3 sequence is CASSWRGTNNEQFF. The CDR3 bases are TGCGCCAGCAGCTGGCGCGGGACTAACAATGAGCAGTTCTTC.